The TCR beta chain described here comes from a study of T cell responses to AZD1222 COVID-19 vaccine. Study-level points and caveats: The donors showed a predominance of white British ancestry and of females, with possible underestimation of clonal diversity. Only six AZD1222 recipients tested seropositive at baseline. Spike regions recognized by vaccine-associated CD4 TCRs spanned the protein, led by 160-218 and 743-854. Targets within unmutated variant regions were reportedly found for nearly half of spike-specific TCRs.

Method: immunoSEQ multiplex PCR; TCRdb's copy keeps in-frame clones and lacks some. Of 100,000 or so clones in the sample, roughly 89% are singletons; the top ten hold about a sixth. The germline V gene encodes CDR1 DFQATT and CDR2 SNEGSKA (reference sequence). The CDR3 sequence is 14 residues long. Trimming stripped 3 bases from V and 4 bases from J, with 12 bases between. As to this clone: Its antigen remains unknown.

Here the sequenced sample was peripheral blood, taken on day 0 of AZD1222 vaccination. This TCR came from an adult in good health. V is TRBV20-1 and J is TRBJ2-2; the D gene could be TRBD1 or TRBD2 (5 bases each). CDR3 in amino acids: CSASWGTSTGELFF. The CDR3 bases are TGCAGTGCTAGTTGGGGGACGAGCACCGGGGAGCTGTTTTTT.